The sample holds one count of the clone carrying this T cell receptor (beta chain). These data come from a study of blood T cell repertoires in COVID-19. Looking at the study overall: T cells, B-cell-depleted T cells, or PBMCs supplied cDNA or gDNA.

Measured with immunoSEQ multiplex PCR; TCRdb has only the in-frame clones, and not every one. Among 65,000 to 90,000 clones listed, approximately 88% were seen once. The material sequenced was peripheral blood. The receptor was derived from a woman of 80 years or more with acute or convalescent COVID-19.

CDR3 sequence (DNA): TGTGCCAGCAGCCAAGGGGACCAAGAGACCCAGTACTTC. Translated, it gives CASSQGDQETQYF. The chain couples TRBV7-9 to TRBJ2-5; D is possibly TRBD1 (5 bases). Germline CDR1 reads SEHNR; CDR2 reads FQNEAQ (reference sequence). The CDR3 length is 13 residues. V was clipped by 5 bases and J by 0 bases, with 7 bases between them.